Reported below is one TCR beta chain. As yet, its antigen is unknown. Time point given: baseline pretreatment blood. The sample's treatment: 15 Gy SBRT to primary tumor, nephrectomy 4 weeks later. Radiation-treated patients gave blood at baseline, week 2 and week 4. Sequencing used immunoSEQ multiplex PCR; TCRdb keeps in-frame clones, though not all of them. This table holds roughly 100,000 clones, 80% to 90% found once. This entry is derived from a study of radiation and T cells in renal cell carcinoma. Across the study: Nephrectomy followed 15 Gy stereotactic body radiation by 4 weeks.

Study conclusions and caveats: In blood, top tumor clones expanded by 2 weeks, shrinking by 4.

Germline values: CDR1 MNHNY, CDR2 SVGAGI (reference sequence). CDR3 length: 15 amino acids. V shed 5 bases and J 5 bases; nucleotides not matched to a gene: 6. The material was blood, obtained from a patient whose treatment included radiotherapy and nephrectomy. The chain couples TRBV6-6 to TRBJ1-2, with 12 bases aligning to TRBD1. The sequence came from a man aged 45-60 years with renal cell carcinoma. The chain's CDR3 is CASSTGQGAWYGYTF. CDR3 sequence (DNA): TGTGCCAGCAGTACGGGACAGGGGGCTTGGTATGGCTACACCTTC.